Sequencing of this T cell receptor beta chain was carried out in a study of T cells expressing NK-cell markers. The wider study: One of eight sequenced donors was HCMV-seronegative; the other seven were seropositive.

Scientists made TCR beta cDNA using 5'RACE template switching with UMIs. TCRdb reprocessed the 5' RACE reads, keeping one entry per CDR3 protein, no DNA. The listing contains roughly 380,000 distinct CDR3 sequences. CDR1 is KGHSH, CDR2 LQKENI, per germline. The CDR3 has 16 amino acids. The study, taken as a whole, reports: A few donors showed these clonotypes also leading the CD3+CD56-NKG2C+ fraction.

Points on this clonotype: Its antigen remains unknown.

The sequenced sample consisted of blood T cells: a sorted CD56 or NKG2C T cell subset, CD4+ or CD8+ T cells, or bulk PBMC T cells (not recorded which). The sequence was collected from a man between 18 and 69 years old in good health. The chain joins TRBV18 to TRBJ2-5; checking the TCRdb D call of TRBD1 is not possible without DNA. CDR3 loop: CASSTIRQSSGETQYF.